This passage covers 13 T cell receptor beta chains from one sample sequenced in a study of T cells expressing NK-cell markers. TCRdb re-analyzed the 5' RACE reads; it lists each CDR3 protein once, without DNA. The listing records some 500,000 distinct CDR3 sequences. Sequencing was carried out using blood T cells: a sorted CD56 or NKG2C T cell subset, CD4+ or CD8+ T cells, or bulk PBMC T cells (not recorded which). The receptors derive from a woman aged 50 to 65 in good health.

This CDR3 is CASSLGILAVSSYNEQFF. The chain couples TRBV7-8 to TRBJ2-1; TCRdb lists TRBD2, though no DNA is available to test this call. This CDR3 has 18 residues. Germline V gene sequence: CDR1 SGHVS, CDR2 FQNEAQ. Using reference TRBV7-8 and TRBJ2-1 for the parts outside the CDR3, the full variable domain is GAGVSQSPRYKVAKRGQDVALRCDPISGHVSLFWYQQALGQGPEFLTYFQNEAQLDKSGLPSDRFFAERPEGSVSTLKIQRTQQEDSAVYLCASSLGILAVSSYNEQFFGPGTRLTVL.

The chain carries TRBV2 and TRBJ2-5; the D gene TCRdb calls, TRBD1, cannot be checked with no DNA. Germline V CDR1 and CDR2: SNHLY, FYNNEI. The CDR3 is made up of 14 amino acids. The CDR3 sequence is CASSPGDKQETQYF.

The V gene is TRBV11-3, the J gene TRBJ2-3; there is no DNA to check the TCRdb D call of TRBD2. CDR3 length: 13 residues. Germline values: CDR1 SGHNT, CDR2 YENEEA. The CDR3 is CAIGGGPTDTQYF.

V is TRBV20-1 and J is TRBJ2-1. The germline V gene has CDR1 DFQATT and CDR2 SNEGSKA (reference sequence). There are 12 residues in the CDR3. The CDR3 spells CSARKQYNEQFF.

The chain has TRBV3-1 and TRBJ2-1; TCRdb's D gene call, TRBD2, goes unchecked for lack of DNA. The CDR3 extends over 15 amino acids. Germline V gives CDR1 LGHDT, CDR2 YNNKEL (reference sequence). CDR3 sequence reads: CASSQDRAGVNEQFF.

J is TRBJ2-5 and V is TRBV5-1; the TCRdb call, TRBD1, lacks DNA for checking. Per germline, CDR1 SGHRS and CDR2 YFSETQ. The CDR3 consists of 15 residues. The CDR3 protein is CASSPGELYQETQYF. Looking up the rest from reference TRBV5-1 and TRBJ2-5 gives the full variable domain: KAGVTQTPRYLIKTRGQQVTLSCSPISGHRSVSWYQQTPGQGLQFLFEYFSETQRNKGNFPGRFSGRQFSNSRSEMNVSTLELGDSALYLCASSPGELYQETQYFGPGTRLLVL.

The chain employs TRBV19 and TRBJ2-1. CDR1 is LNHDA, CDR2 SQIVND, per germline (reference sequence). This CDR3 has 14 residues. This chain's CDR3 is CASSIASAYNEQFF.

The chain is built from TRBV10-3 and TRBJ2-1; no DNA is available, so the TRBD1 call from TCRdb remains unchecked. The germline CDR1 and CDR2 sequences are ENHRY and SYGVKD. This CDR3 is 13 amino acids long. The CDR3 sequence: CAIRGQGLNEQFF.

The chain couples TRBV5-1 to TRBJ2-2. The CDR3 totals 15 residues. CDR1 is SGHRS, CDR2 YFSETQ, per germline. CDR3 region: CASSHKASNTGELFF.

This chain joins TRBV12-3 or TRBV12-4 and TRBJ1-1. The CDR3 sequence is 14 residues long. This CDR3 reads CASSIRGASTEAFF.

The chain employs TRBV12-3 or TRBV12-4 and TRBJ2-5; TCRdb proposes TRBD1, but this gene call is untestable without DNA. This CDR3 region has 14 residues. CDR3 sequence: CASTPVGTKGTQYF.

This chain joins TRBV27 and TRBJ1-5; no DNA is available, so the TRBD1 call from TCRdb remains unchecked. Germline V gene data show CDR1 as MNHEY and CDR2 as SMNVEV (reference sequence). The CDR3 contains 17 residues. The CDR3 loop is CASSLRVPIYSNQPQHF.

This chain links TRBV7-8 with TRBJ1-5. Germline lookup yields CDR1 SGHVS and CDR2 FQNEAQ. The CDR3 spans 16 residues. The CDR3 loop reads CASSLLGGYSNQPQHF.